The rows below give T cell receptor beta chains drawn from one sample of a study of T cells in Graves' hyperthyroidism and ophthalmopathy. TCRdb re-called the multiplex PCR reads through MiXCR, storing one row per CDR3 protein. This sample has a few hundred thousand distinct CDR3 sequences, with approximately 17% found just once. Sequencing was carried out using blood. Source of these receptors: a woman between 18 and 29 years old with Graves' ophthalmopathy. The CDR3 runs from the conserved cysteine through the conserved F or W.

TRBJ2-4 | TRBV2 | CASRLTLAKNIQYF
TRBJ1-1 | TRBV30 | CAWSDWSNRNTEAFF
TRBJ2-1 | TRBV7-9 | CASSPMIERGGRGEQFF
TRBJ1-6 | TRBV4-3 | CASSQEADNSPLHF
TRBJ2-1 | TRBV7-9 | CASSSGTGVGNEQFF
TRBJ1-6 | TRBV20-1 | CSARRTGGQSPLHF
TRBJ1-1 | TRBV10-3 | CAIRGQGLNTEAFF
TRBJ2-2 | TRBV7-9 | CASSLAGGSTGELFF
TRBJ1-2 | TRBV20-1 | CSARVGTALHYGYTF
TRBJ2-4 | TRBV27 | CASSPDREVKNIQYF
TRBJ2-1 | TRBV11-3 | CASSLGTGSDEQFF
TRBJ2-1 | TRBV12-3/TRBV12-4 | CASTLGPASSYNEQFF
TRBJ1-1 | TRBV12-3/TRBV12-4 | CASSPTDRGEAFF
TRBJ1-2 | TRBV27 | CASSFRGQGEDGYTF
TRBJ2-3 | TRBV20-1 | CSARGTSGGVIDTQYF
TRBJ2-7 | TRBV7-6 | CASSLVGTGGHEQYF
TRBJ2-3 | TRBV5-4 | CASSAGRTPGTDTQYF
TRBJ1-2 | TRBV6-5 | CASSYPLTDRDGYTF
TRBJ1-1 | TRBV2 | CASSLPLTGELTEAFF
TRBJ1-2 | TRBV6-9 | CASSWGNGYTF
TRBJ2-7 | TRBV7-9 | CASSPRGTGGDEQYF
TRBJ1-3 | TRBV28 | CASRPAGHHSGNTIYF
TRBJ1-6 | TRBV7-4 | CASPSGQGSPLHF
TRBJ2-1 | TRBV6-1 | CASSPGVSEYNEQFF
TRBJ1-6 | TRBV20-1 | CSSSPASPLHF
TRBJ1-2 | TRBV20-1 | CSASIGQGAPSGYTF
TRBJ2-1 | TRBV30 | CAWSFATSGKWNEQFF
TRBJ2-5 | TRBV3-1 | CASSLTLGGLAVQETQYF
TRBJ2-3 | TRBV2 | CASSDRGGGRDTQYF
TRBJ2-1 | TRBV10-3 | CAISESGTGPYNEQFF
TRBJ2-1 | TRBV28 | CASVREHEQFF
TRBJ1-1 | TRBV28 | CASSARQTPEAFF
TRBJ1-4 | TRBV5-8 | CASSLGGRPNEKLFF
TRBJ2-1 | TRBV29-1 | CSALAVSASSYNEQFF